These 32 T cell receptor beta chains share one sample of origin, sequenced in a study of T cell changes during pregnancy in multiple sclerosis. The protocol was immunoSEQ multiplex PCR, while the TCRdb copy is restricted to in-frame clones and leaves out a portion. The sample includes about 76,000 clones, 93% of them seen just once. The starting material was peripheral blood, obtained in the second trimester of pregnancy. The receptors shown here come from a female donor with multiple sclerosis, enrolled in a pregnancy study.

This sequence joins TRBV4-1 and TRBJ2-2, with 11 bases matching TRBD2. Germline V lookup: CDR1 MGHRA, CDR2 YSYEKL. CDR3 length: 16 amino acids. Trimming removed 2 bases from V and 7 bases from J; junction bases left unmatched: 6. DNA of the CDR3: TGCGCCAGCAGCCAACTGCTAGCGGGGGGCGACGGGGAGCTGTTTTTT. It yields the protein CASSQLLAGGDGELFF.

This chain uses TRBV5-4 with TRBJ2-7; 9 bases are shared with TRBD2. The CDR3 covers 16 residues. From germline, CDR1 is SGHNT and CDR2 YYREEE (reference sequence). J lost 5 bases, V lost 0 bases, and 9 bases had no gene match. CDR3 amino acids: CASSLAGTSYVHEQYF. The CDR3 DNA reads TGTGCCAGCAGCTTGGCGGGGACTAGCTACGTCCACGAGCAGTACTTC. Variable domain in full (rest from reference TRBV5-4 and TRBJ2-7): ETGVTQSPTHLIKTRGQQVTLRCSSQSGHNTVSWYQQALGQGPQFIFQYYREEENGRGNFPPRFSGLQFPNYSSELNVNALELDDSALYLCASSLAGTSYVHEQYFGPGTRLTVT.

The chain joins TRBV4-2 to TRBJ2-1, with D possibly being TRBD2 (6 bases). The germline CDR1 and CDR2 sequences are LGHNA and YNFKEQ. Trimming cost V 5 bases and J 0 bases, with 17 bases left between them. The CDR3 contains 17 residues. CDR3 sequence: CASSTPPAGPSYNEQFF. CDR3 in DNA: TGTGCCAGCAGCACCCCCCCAGCGGGCCCCTCCTACAATGAGCAGTTCTTC.

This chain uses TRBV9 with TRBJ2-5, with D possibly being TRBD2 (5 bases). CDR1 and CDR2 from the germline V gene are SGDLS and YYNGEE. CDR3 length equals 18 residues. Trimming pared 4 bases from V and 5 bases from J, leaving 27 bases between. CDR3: CASSSRREGRTLRETQYF. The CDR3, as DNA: TGTGCCAGCAGCTCGCGCCGCGAGGGCAGGACTCTACGGGAGACCCAGTACTTC.

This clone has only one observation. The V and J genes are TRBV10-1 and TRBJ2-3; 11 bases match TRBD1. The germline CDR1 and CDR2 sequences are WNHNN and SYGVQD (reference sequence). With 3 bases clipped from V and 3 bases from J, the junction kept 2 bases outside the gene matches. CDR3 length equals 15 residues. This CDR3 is CASSDGTGGTDTQYF. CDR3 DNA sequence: TGCGCCAGCAGTGACGGGACAGGGGGGACAGATACGCAGTATTTT.

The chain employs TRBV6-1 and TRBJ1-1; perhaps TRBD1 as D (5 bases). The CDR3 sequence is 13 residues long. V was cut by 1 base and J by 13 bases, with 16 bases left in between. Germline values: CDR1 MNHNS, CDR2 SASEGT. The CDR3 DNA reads TGTGCCAGCAGTGAAGGGGGGAGGGTAGACAATTTCTTT. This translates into CASSEGGRVDNFF.

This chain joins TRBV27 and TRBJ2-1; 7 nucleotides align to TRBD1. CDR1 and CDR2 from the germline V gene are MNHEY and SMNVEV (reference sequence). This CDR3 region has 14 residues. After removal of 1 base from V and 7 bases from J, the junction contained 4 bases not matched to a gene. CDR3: CASSLLGTANEQFF. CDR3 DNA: TGTGCCAGCAGTTTATTGGGGACAGCAAATGAGCAGTTCTTC.

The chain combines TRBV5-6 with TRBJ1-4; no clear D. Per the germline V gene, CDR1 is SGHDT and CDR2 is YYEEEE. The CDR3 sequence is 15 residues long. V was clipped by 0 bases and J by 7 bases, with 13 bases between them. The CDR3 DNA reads TGTGCCAGCAGCTTGGACGGGGAGGTTGGTGAAAAACTGTTTTTT. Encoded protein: CASSLDGEVGEKLFF.

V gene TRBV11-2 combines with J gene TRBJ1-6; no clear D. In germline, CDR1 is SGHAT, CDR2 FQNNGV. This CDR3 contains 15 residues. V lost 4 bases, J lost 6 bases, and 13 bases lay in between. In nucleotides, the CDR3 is TGTGCCAGCAGCTCTCTCCGCGGTTCTAATTCACCCCTCCACTTT. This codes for CASSSLRGSNSPLHF.

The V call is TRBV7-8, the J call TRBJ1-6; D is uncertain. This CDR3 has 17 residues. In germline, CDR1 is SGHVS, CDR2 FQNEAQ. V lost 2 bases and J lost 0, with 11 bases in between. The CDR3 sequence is CASSLFGGSSYNSPLHF. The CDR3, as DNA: TGTGCCAGCAGCTTATTCGGCGGTAGCTCCTATAATTCACCCCTCCACTTT.

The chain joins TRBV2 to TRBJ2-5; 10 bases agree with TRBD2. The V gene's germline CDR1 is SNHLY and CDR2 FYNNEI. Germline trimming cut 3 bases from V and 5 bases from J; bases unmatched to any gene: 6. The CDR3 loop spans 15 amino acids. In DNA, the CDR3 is TGTGCCAGCAGTGAGGAAGCGGGGGGGATGGAGACCCAGTACTTC. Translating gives CASSEEAGGMETQYF.

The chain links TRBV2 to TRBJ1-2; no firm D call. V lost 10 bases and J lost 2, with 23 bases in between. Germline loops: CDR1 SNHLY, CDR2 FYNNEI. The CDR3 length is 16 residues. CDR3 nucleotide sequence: TGTGCCATTAAGCGGCGGATAATTCGAACGAACTATGGCTACACCTTC. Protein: CAIKRRIIRTNYGYTF.

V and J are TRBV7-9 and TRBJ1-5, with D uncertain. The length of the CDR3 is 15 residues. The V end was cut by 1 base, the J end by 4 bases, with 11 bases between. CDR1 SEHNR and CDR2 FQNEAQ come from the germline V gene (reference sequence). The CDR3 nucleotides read TGTGCCAGCAGCTTAGGTCCCGCGGGAAATCAGCCCCAGCATTTT. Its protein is CASSLGPAGNQPQHF.

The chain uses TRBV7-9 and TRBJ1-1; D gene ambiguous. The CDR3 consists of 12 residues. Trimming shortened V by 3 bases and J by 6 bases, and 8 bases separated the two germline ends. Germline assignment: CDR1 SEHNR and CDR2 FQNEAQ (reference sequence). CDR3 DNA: TGTGCCAGCAGCTTTAGACTTGCTGAAGCTTTCTTT. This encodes CASSFRLAEAFF.

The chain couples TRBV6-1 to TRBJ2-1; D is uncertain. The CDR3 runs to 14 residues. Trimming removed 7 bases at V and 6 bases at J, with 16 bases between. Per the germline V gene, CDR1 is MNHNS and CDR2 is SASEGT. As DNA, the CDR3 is TGTGCCAGCAATCCCCTAAGCGATGCCAATGAGCAGTTCTTC. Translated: CASNPLSDANEQFF.

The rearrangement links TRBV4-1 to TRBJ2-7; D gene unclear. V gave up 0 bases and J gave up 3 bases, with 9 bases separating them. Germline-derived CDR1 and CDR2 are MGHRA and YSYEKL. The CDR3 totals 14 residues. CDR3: CASSQDEDGYEQYF. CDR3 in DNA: TGCGCCAGCAGCCAAGATGAGGATGGCTACGAGCAGTACTTC.

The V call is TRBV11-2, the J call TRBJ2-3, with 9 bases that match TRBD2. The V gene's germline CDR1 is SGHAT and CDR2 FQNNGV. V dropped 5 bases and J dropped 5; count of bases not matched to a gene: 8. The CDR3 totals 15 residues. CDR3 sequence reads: CASSGGRGGVDTQYF. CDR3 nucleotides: TGTGCCAGCAGCGGCGGGCGGGGGGGCGTAGATACGCAGTATTTT.

The CDR3 DNA reads as TGTGCCAGCAGTCCGGACAGGGGGCGCAATCAGCCCCAGCATTTT. Protein sequence: CASSPDRGRNQPQHF. This chain connects TRBV6-1 to TRBJ1-5; TRBD1 matches 11 bases. Germline V gene data show CDR1 as MNHNS and CDR2 as SASEGT. Germline trimming cut 5 bases from V and 2 bases from J; bases unmatched to any gene: 2. The CDR3 is 15 residues long.

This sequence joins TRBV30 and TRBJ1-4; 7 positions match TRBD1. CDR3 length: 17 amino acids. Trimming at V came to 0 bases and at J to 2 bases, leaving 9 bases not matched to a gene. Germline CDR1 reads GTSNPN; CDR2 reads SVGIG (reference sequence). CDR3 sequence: CAWSVSIQGQTNEKLFF. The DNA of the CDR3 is TGTGCCTGGAGTGTATCGATACAGGGGCAGACTAATGAAAAACTGTTTTTT.

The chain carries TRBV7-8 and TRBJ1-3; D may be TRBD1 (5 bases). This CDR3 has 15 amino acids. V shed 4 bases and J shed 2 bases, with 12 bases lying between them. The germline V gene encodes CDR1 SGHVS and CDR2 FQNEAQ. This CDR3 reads CASSSLQVPGNTIYF. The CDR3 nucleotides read TGTGCCAGCAGCTCCCTACAGGTTCCTGGAAACACCATATATTTT.

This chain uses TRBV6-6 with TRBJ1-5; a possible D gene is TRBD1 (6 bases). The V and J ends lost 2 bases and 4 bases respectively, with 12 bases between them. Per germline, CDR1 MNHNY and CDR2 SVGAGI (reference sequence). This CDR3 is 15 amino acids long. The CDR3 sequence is CASSYLQGRNQPQHF. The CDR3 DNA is TGTGCCAGCAGTTACCTACAGGGTCGGAATCAGCCCCAGCATTTT.

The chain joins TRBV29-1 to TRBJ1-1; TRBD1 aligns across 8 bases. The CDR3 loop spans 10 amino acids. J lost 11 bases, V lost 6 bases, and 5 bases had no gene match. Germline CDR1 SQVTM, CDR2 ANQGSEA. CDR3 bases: TGCAGCGTAGAGACAGGGGTGGCTTTCTTT. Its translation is CSVETGVAFF. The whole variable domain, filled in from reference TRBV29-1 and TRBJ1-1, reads SAVISQKPSRDICQRGTSLTIQCQVDSQVTMMFWYRQQPGQSLTLIATANQGSEATYESGFVIDKFPISRPNLTFSTLTVSNMSPEDSSIYLCSVETGVAFFGQGTRLTVV.

CDR3 coding DNA: TGTGCCAGCAGCTTGGCGGGTCAAGAGGGAGATTTAGTCAATCAGCCCCAGCATTTT. Protein: CASSLAGQEGDLVNQPQHF. J is TRBJ1-5 and V is TRBV5-4; D unresolved. The CDR3 totals 19 residues. V lost 0 bases and J lost 3, with 22 bases in between. The germline V gene has CDR1 SGHNT and CDR2 YYREEE (reference sequence).

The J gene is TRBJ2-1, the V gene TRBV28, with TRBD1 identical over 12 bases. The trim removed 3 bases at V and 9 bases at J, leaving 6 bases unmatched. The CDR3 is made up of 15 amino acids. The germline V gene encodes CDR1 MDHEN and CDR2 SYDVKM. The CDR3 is CASSFFGTGGGEQFF. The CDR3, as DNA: TGTGCCAGCAGTTTTTTTGGGACAGGGGGCGGTGAGCAGTTCTTC.

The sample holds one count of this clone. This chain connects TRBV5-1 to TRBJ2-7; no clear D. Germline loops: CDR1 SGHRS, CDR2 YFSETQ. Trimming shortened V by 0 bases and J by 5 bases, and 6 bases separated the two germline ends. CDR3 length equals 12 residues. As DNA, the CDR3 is TGCGCCAGCAGCTTGGTGCGGAACGAGCAGTACTTC. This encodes CASSLVRNEQYF.

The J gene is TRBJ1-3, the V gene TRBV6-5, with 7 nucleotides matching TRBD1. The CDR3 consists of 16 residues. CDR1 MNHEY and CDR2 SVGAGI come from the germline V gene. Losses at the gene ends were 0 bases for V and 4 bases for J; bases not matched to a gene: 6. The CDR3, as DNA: TGTGCCAGCAGTTACTCAGGGGGCCTGAGAGGAAACACCATATATTTT. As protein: CASSYSGGLRGNTIYF.

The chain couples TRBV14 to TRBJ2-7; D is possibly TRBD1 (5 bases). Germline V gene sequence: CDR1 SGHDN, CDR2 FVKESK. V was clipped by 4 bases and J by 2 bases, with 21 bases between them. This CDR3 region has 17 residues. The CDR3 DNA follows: TGTGCCAGCAGCCGAAACCCATCCCGACAGCAACCCTACGAGCAGTACTTC. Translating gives CASSRNPSRQQPYEQYF.

The CDR3 here is CASSQGATNEKLFF. CDR3 coding DNA: TGTGCCAGCAGTCAGGGTGCAACTAATGAAAAACTGTTTTTT. The V and J genes are TRBV11-2 and TRBJ1-4; D might be TRBD1 (5 bases). The germline CDR1 and CDR2 sequences are SGHAT and FQNNGV. The CDR3 has 14 residues. V was trimmed by 6 bases and J by 0 bases, leaving 8 bases between them. Supplemented by reference TRBV11-2 and TRBJ1-4, the full variable domain reads EAGVAQSPRYKIIEKRQSVAFWCNPISGHATLYWYQQILGQGPKLLIQFQNNGVVDDSQLPKDRFSAERLKGVDSTLKIQPAKLEDSAVYLCASSQGATNEKLFFGSGTQLSVL.

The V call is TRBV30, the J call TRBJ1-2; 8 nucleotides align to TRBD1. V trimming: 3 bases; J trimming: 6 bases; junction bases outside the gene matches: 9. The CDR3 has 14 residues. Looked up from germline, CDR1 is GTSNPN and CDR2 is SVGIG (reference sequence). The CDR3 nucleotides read TGTGCCTGGAGCGGGCCGGACAGGGAGGATGGCTACACCTTC. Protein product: CAWSGPDREDGYTF.

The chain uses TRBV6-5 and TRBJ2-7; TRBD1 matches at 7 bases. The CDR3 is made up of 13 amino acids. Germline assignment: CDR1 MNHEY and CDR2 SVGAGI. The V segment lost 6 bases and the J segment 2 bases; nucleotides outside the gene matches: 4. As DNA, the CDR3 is TGTGCCAGCAGCCTCGGGACAGCCTACGAGCAGTACTTC. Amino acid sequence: CASSLGTAYEQYF.

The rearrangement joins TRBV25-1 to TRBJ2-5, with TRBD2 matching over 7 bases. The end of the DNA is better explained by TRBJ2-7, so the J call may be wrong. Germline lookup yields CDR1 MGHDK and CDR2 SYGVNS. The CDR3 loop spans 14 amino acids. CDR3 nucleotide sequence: TGTGCCAGCAGTGAAGGGCGGGGAGGGTACGAGCAGTACTTC. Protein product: CASSEGRGGYEQYF.

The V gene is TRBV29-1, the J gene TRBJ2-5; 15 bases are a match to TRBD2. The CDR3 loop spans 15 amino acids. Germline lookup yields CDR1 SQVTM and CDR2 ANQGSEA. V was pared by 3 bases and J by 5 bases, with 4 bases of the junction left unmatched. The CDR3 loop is CSVDGLAGGSETQYF. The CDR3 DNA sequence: TGCAGCGTTGATGGACTAGCGGGGGGGTCTGAGACCCAGTACTTC.